This T cell receptor beta chain was recovered during a study of regulatory and conventional T cells in RAG deficiency. General study results and limits: Omenn syndrome and CID/AS patients had about 100-fold fewer unique Treg TCR beta sequences, versus around 9.4-fold elsewhere. Shorter CDR3s in all patient subsets; >90% Treg-Tconv overlap in Omenn. Shannon entropy fell and Simpson indices rose in RAG-deficient patients.

Trimming took off 6 bases at V and 4 bases at J, with 15 bases between the two ends. CDR3 length equals 15 residues. In germline, CDR1 is SNHLY, CDR2 FYNNEI. Profiling relied on immunoSEQ multiplex PCR, and the TCRdb table lists in-frame clones only, not all of them. The sample lists some 30,000 clones, about nine tenths occurring once. As regards this clone: As yet, its antigen is unknown.

This sample was also put to use in a study of regulatory T cells. That investigation notes: The PCR used 52 TRBV and 13 TRBJ primers. Regulatory T cells showed the strongest V-J pair restriction and V/J gene skewing among patient repertoires.

The TCR originated in a human donor in good health. The material sequenced was CD8+ T cells sorted from blood. This rearrangement joins TRBV2 to TRBJ1-4, with a tentative D call TRBD1 (6 bases). For the CDR3, the DNA is TGTGCCAGCAGGGACCGGAGGGGGGTTAATGAAAAACTGTTTTTT. Amino acid sequence: CASRDRRGVNEKLFF.